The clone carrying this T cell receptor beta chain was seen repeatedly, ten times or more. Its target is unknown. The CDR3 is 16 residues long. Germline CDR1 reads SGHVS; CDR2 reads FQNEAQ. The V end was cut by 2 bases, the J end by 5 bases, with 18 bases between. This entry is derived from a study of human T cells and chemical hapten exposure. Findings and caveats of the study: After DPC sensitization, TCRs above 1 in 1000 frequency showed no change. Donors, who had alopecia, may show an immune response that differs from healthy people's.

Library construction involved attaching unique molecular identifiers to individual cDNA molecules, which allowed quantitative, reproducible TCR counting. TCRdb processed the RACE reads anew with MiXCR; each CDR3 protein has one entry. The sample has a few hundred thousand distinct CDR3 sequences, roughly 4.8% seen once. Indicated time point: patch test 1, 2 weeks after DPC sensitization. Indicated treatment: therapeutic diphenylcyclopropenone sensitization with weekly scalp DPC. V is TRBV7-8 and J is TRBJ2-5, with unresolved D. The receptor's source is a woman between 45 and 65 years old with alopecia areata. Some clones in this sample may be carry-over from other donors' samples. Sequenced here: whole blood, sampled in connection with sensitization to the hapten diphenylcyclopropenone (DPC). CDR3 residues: CASSLRRNRRWETQYF. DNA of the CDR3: TGTGCCAGCAGCTTAAGGCGGAACCGCCGGTGGGAGACCCAGTACTTC.